This T cell receptor (beta chain) was recovered during a study of Ad26.COV2.S vaccination and SARS-CoV-2 variants. Here immunoSEQ multiplex PCR was the method, and the copy in TCRdb shows in-frame clones only, minus some. The repertoire holds hundreds of thousands of clones, 70% to 90% seen once, with 2.5% to 3.5% in the top ten. The germline gives CDR1 MDHEN, CDR2 SYDVKM. This CDR3 is built from 14 residues. Trimming removed 5 bases from V and 5 bases from J, with 10 bases in between. This clone has only one observation. The treatment is: about 20 received Ad26.COV2.S at low or high dose, single or two shots; 5 received placebo; per-sample allocation not given. Repertoires come from day 63 after the first vaccine or placebo injection.

This sequence joins TRBV28 and TRBJ1-6; no reliable D call. This specimen was peripheral blood, taken in a trial of Ad26.COV2.S vaccine versus placebo. This receptor was taken from a person between 18 and 60 years old who received the Ad26.COV2.S COVID-19 vaccine or a placebo. The CDR3 region has the DNA TGTGCCAGCAGTCTATACAGAGATAATTCACCCCTCCACTTT. Translated: CASSLYRDNSPLHF.